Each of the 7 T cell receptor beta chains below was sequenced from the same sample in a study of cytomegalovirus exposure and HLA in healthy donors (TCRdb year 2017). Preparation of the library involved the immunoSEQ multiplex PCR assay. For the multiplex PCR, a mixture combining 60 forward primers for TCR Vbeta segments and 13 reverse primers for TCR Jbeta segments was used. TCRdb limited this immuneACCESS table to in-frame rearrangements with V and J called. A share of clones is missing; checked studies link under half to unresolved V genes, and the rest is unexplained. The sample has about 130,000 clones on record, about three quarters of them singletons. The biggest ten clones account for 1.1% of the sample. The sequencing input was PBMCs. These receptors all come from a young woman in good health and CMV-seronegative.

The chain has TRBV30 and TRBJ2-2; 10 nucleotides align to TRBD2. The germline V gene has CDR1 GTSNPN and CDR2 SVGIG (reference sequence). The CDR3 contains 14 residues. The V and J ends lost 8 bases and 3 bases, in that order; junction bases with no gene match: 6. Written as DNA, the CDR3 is TGTGCCGGGAAGGGGACTAGCGACACCGGGGAGCTGTTTTTT. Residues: CAGKGTSDTGELFF.

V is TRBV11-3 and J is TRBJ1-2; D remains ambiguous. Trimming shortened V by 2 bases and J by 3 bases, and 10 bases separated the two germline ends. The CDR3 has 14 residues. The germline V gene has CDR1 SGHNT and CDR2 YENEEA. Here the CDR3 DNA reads TGTGCCAGCAGCTTATGGTCGGGTGACTATGGCTACACCTTC. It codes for CASSLWSGDYGYTF.

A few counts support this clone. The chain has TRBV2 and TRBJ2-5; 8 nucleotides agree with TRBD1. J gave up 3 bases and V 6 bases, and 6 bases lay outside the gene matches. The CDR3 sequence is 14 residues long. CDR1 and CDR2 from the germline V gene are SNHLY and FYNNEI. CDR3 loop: CASSKLTGEETQYF. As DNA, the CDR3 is TGTGCCAGCAGCAAATTGACAGGGGAAGAGACCCAGTACTTC.

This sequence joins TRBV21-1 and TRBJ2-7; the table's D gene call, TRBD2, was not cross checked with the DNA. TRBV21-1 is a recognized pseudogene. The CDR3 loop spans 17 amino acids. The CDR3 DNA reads TGTGCCAGCAGCAAAGGGACTACTCTACTTCGCTCCTACGAGCAGTACTTC. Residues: CASSKGTTLLRSYEQYF.

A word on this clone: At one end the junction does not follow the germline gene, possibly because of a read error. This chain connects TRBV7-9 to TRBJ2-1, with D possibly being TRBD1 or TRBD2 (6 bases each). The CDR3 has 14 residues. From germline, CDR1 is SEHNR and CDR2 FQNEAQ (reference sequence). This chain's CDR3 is CASNLGGPYNEQFF. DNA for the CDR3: TGTGCCAGCAACTTAGGGGGGCCTTACAATGAGCAGTTCTTC.

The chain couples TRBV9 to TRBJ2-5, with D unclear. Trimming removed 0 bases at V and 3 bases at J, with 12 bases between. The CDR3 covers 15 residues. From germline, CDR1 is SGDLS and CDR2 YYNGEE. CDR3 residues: CASSVGVSPEETQYF. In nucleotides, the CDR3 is TGTGCCAGCAGCGTAGGAGTCTCCCCCGAAGAGACCCAGTACTTC.

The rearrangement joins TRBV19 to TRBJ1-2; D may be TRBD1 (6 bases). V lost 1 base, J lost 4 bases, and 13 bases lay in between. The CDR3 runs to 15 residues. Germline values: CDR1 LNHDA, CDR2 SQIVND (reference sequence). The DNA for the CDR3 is TGTGCCAGTAGTATAGGAACAGGGTTGGGCTATGGCTACACCTTC. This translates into CASSIGTGLGYGYTF.